This TCR beta chain is from a study of blood T cells in healthy people across ages. The authors ran a second PCR of about 7 to 12 cycles using a sample-barcoded 5' primer and a J-beta primer mix. TCRdb passed the 5' RACE reads through MiXCR, listing each CDR3 protein once. Of about 640,000 distinct CDR3 sequences listed, roughly 53% are singletons. CDR3 length: 15 amino acids. The chain joins TRBV12-3 or TRBV12-4 to TRBJ2-4; TRBD1 matches 9 bases. Matching the DNA end better, TRBJ2-5 makes the J call doubtful. The sequence was obtained from a man in his 60s in good health. The sequenced material came from blood. The CDR3 bases are TGTGCCAGCAGTCCGAGACAGGGGGGTGGGGAGACCCAGTACTTC. It encodes CASSPRQGGGETQYF.